Listed below are T cell receptor beta chains from one sample, sequenced in a study of blood T cell repertoires in COVID-19. Sequencing was performed with immunoSEQ multiplex PCR; in TCRdb, only in-frame clones are kept and a portion is missing. The table shows approximately 240,000 clones, with around 90% occurring only once. The sequencing sample was made of PBMCs or T cells enriched from blood (not recorded which). The receptors originated from a woman aged 25 to 45 with acute COVID-19. The CDR3 runs from the conserved cysteine through the conserved F or W. The D gene is left open where the match is weak. Expanded clones get a size class; other rows say once, few or many, or leave the size out.

j_call v_call d_call clone_size cdr3_length cdr3_nt cdr3_aa
TRBJ2-1 TRBV29-1 TRBD2 many 16 TGCAGCGTTGGGGCCGGGACTAGCGGGAGGGCCAATGAGCAGTTCTTC CSVGAGTSGRANEQFF
TRBJ2-5 TRBV9 TRBD2 . 14 TGTGCCAGCAGCGTAGCGACTAGCGGGGGGACCCAGTACTTC CASSVATSGGTQYF
TRBJ2-7 TRBV6-5 TRBD1 . 13 TGTGCCAGCAATGCCCAAACAGGGGACGAGCAGTACTTC CASNAQTGDEQYF
TRBJ2-7 TRBV27 . few 16 TGTGCCAGCAGTTTTTCCCCGGCGGGGCCAAAGAACGAGCAGTACTTC CASSFSPAGPKNEQYF
TRBJ1-3 TRBV28 . . 13 TGTGCCAGCAAGACTGTCTCTGGAAACACCATATATTTT CASKTVSGNTIYF
TRBJ1-5 TRBV30 . . 18 TGTGCCTGGAGTGTACCTCAGCAGGTCGGAACCATCCATCAGCCCCAGCATTTT CAWSVPQQVGTIHQPQHF
TRBJ2-7 TRBV28 . . 13 TGTGCCAGCCTCTCTGGCCTCTCCTACGAGCAGTACTTC CASLSGLSYEQYF
TRBJ1-1 TRBV3-1/TRBV3-2 . once 15 TGTGCCAGCAGCCAAGATACAATCGGGGCTGGGGGGGCTTTCTTT CASSQDTIGAGGAFF
TRBJ1-3 TRBV6-5 . . 16 TGTGCCAGCAGTTTAGACACAGGTAGCTCTGGAAACACCATATATTTT CASSLDTGSSGNTIYF
TRBJ1-5 TRBV6-5 . . 15 TGTGCCAGTGGGAGAGAAAGGGCGGGCAATCAGCCCCAGCATTTT CASGRERAGNQPQHF
TRBJ1-1 TRBV7-9 TRBD1 . 16 TGTGCCAGCAGCGGCCGGGACAGCTTCTTGAACACTGAAGCTTTCTTT CASSGRDSFLNTEAFF
TRBJ1-4 TRBV20-1 TRBD1 . 17 TGCAGTGCTAGTGATTACTTTACAGGGGGTCCTAATGAAAAACTGTTTTTT CSASDYFTGGPNEKLFF
TRBJ2-1 TRBV10-3 TRBD2 . 16 TGTGCCATCAGTGGCATAGCGGGAGGGCCCCCGAATGAGCAGTTCTTC CAISGIAGGPPNEQFF